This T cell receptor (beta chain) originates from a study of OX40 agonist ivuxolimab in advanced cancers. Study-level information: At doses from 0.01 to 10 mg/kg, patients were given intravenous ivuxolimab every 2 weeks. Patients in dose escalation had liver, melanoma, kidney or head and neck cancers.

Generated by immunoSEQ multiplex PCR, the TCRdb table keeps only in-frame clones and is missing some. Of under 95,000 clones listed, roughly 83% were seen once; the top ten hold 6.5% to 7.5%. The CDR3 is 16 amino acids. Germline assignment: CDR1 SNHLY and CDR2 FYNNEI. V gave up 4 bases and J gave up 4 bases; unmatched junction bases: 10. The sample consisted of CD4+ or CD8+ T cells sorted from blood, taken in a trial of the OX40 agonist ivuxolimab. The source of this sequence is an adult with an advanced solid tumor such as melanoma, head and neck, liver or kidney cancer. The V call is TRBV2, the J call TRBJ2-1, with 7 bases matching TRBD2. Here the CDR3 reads CASSAPDGGSYNEQFF. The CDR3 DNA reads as TGTGCCAGCAGTGCCCCTGACGGGGGGTCGTACAATGAGCAGTTCTTC.